This is a list of T cell receptor delta chains from one sample in a study of Vδ1+ human thymocytes. TCRdb called clones anew from the multiplex PCR reads with CATT. Of about 53,000 delta-chain clones listed, more than 13% are singletons. The sample was Vdelta1+ gamma-delta thymocytes from the thymus. Source of these receptors: a girl under three years old who had congenital heart surgery. Both conserved end residues are part of each CDR3. A D gene is named only where the DNA matches it firmly. Clone sizes are given selectively: once, few, many, or a class where the clone is expanded.

J	V	size	D	DNA	CDR3
TRDJ1	TRDV1	few	TRDD3	TGTGCTCTTGGGGAACACGTAGAGGGGGATACGAGTAAACTCATCTTT	CALGEHVEGDTSKLIF
TRDJ1	TRDV1	NA	NA	TGTGCTCTTGGGGAAAGGCGTGCTGAGCTGGGAGCTGGCGATAAACTCATCTTT	CALGERRAELGAGDKLIF
TRDJ1	TRDV1	once	TRDD3	TGTGCTCTTGGAGGAACGGACCCCCATACTGGGGGAGAAACCGATAAACTCATCTTT	CALGGTDPHTGGETDKLIF
TRDJ1	TRDV1	NA	TRDD3	TGTGCTCTTGGGACACTGGGGCTGACTGGGGGATACTTTGGAGGGGATAAACTCATCTTT	CALGTLGLTGGYFGGDKLIF
TRDJ1	TRDV1	few	NA	TGTGCTCTTGGGGAACTATCCTTCCTAACTGGGGGACACCTCACCGATAAACTCATCTTT	CALGELSFLTGGHLTDKLIF
TRDJ1	TRDV1	NA	TRDD3	TGTGCTCTTGGGGCCCCTCCGAATTCCTACCTCGGGGGATACGATTACACCGATAAACTCATCTTT	CALGAPPNSYLGGYDYTDKLIF
TRDJ1	TRDV1	few	TRDD3	TGTGCTCTTGGGGTGGGCGGCTCCCCCGACTGGGGGATACTTTGGAGCACCGATAAACTCATCTTT	CALGVGGSPDWGILWSTDKLIF
TRDJ1	TRDV1	few	TRDD3	TGTGCTCTTGGGGAATGGGGACCTTCCATCTGGGGGATACAGGGACTCATCTTT	CALGEWGPSIWGIQGLIF
TRDJ1	TRDV1	NA	TRDD2	TGTGCTCTTGGGGAACTATCCTTCCTCCCGATTGGGCAACCCACCGATAAACTCATCTTT	CALGELSFLPIGQPTDKLIF
TRDJ1	TRDV1	NA	TRDD3	TGTGCTCTTGGGGAGGCGTCCGTATACTGGGGGATTGGACGGGCCATCGATAAACTCATCTTT	CALGEASVYWGIGRAIDKLIF
TRDJ1	TRDV1	NA	TRDD2	TGTGCTCTTGGCTGTCCGTTTCCTACCCTGGACAGGCTATCCTGCTACACCGATAAACTCATCTTT	CALGCPFPTLDRLSCYTDKLIF
TRDJ1	TRDV3	NA	TRDD3	TGTGCCTTTCTACTGGGGGAAAAGTACACCGATAAACTCATCTTT	CAFLLGEKYTDKLIF
TRDJ1	TRDV1	few	NA	TGTGCTCTTGGGGAGCCTTTCGAGCCACGTTCGACCGATAAACTCATCTTT	CALGEPFEPRSTDKLIF
TRDJ1	TRAV29/DV5	NA	TRDD3	TGTGCAGCATACTTTTCCTACGCCCCCGTACTGGGGGATCTTGTCGGTAAACTCATCTTT	CAAYFSYAPVLGDLVGKLIF
TRDJ1	TRDV1	few	TRDD3	TGTGCTCTTGGGGACCCTGCTCCTAGTCTTGGGGGATCACCACTCATCTTT	CALGDPAPSLGGSPLIF
TRDJ1	TRDV1	NA	NA	TGTGCTCTTGGGGAACTGGTCGGCCTTCCTACGACTTTTCTGGGGGATGGCACCGATAAACTCATCTTT	CALGELVGLPTTFLGDGTDKLIF
TRDJ1	TRDV1	NA	NA	TGTGCTCTTGGGGCCTTAAAGGCCCTACAGGCTGGGCTGACCGATAAACTCATCTTT	CALGALKALQAGLTDKLIF
TRDJ1	TRDV1	few	TRDD3	TGTGCTCTTGGGATAGCACCTACAATAAATACTGGGGGATATGGGTACACCGATAAACTCATCTTT	CALGIAPTINTGGYGYTDKLIF
TRDJ1	TRDV1	NA	NA	TGTGCTCTTGGGGTATACCTCCCCCTGCTTACTGTGGGGTACACCGATAAACTCATCTTT	CALGVYLPLLTVGYTDKLIF
TRDJ1	TRDV1	NA	NA	TGTGCTCTTGGGGTGGTTCTTGGTGTGGGGGACACCGATAAACTCATCTTT	CALGVVLGVGDTDKLIF
TRDJ1	TRDV1	few	NA	TGTGCTCTTGGGGAAGTCCCGTACCCCTTCCTCCTTACTGGGGGTGTTCTTAAACTCATCTTT	CALGEVPYPFLLTGGVLKLIF
TRDJ1	TRAV29/DV5	few	TRDD2	TGTGCAGCTACCAACCCAGGGGGACTTCCTACCTTCTTCACCAAACTCATCTTT	CAATNPGGLPTFFTKLIF
TRDJ1	TRDV2	NA	TRDD3	TGTGCCTGTGACACCGGAAGCAGCACTTCCTACAATGCCATTGTGCTGGGGGATAAGGGGTACACCGATAAACCCATCTTT	CACDTGSSTSYNAIVLGDKGYTDKPIF
TRDJ1	TRDV1	NA	TRDD3	TGTGCTCTTGGGGAGTCCTATGGGGGATACACCCAGTACACCGATAAACTCATCTTT	CALGESYGGYTQYTDKLIF
TRDJ1	TRDV1	NA	TRDD3	TGTGCTCTTGGGGAACAGGGGCCCTACGACGTTACTGGGGGTCGAAAACTCATCTTT	CALGEQGPYDVTGGRKLIF
TRDJ1	TRDV1	few	NA	TGTGCTCTTGGGGAACAACACAAGGAGGTCACTGGATGCTACGTCGATAAACTCATCTTT	CALGEQHKEVTGCYVDKLIF
TRDJ1	TRDV1	few	TRDD3	TGTGCTCTTGGGGAACTACAGGAGCGTAACCTTCCTACCCTTACTGGGGGATACGCGTACCGATTAAGCACCGATAAACTCATCTTT	CALGELQERNLPTLTGGYAYRLSTDKLIF
TRDJ3	TRDV1	few	TRDD3	TGTGCTCTCGTCGGCCTTCCCACCCATACTGGGGGATACGCTAGGTTCGGATCCTGGGACACCCGACAGATGTTTTTC	CALVGLPTHTGGYARFGSWDTRQMFF
TRDJ3	TRDV2	NA	TRDD3	TGTGCCTGCGACACCACGTACTGGGGGATACGCGTTATAGACCCCTGGGACACCCGACAGATGTTTTTC	CACDTTYWGIRVIDPWDTRQMFF
TRDJ1	TRDV1	NA	NA	TGTGCTCTTGGGCTCCCCCGAGGGACCACCGATAAACTCATCTTT	CALGLPRGTTDKLIF
TRDJ1	TRDV1	NA	TRDD3	TGTGCTCTTGGGGAACCCCCCTACGCCTTCCCACAACTGGGGGATACGGGGGCGTCGGTGAAACTCATCTTT	CALGEPPYAFPQLGDTGASVKLIF
TRDJ1	TRDV1	few	NA	TGTGCTCTTGGGCAATCCTTCCTACTAACTGGGGGTAGGTCGTACACCGATAAACTCATCTTT	CALGQSFLLTGGRSYTDKLIF
TRDJ1	TRDV1	few	NA	TGTGCTCTTGGGGGACTTCCTACGCTGGGGGATACCGATAAACTCATCTTT	CALGGLPTLGDTDKLIF
TRDJ1	TRDV1	few	TRDD3	TGTGCTCTTGGGGAATCGACGTCGAACTGGGGGATACTTCCTAAACTCATCTTT	CALGESTSNWGILPKLIF
TRDJ1	TRDV1	NA	NA	TGTGCTCTTGGGCAGTCCTACTCGGGAGAACCCTCGTACACCGATAAACTCATCTTT	CALGQSYSGEPSYTDKLIF
TRDJ1	TRDV3	NA	NA	TGTGCTCTTTTAGGACCGGCTGAGTACACCGATAAACTCATCTTT	CALLGPAEYTDKLIF
TRDJ1	TRDV1	NA	NA	TGTGCTCTTGGGGAACTTTTACCAAGAACCGATAAACTCATCTTT	CALGELLPRTDKLIF
TRDJ1	TRDV1	NA	TRDD3	TGTGCTCTTGGGGAACTTAAGGCCTACTGGGGGATACGTAACACCGATAAACTCATCTTT	CALGELKAYWGIRNTDKLIF
TRDJ1	TRDV1	few	TRDD3	TGTGCTCTTGGGGAACTTGGGCGGTCTGGGGGATCCCAAAAGTACACCGATAAACTCATCTTT	CALGELGRSGGSQKYTDKLIF
TRDJ1	TRDV1	NA	TRDD3	TGTGCTCTGGGACTTCCCCGGGTACTGGGGGATACCCTGTTTTACACCGATAAACTCATCTTT	CALGLPRVLGDTLFYTDKLIF
TRDJ1	TRDV1	NA	TRDD3	TGTGCTCTTGGGACGAACTTTGTCCCCTTGGGGGATACCTCCCCGTACACCGATAAACTCATCTTT	CALGTNFVPLGDTSPYTDKLIF